This TCR beta chain was identified in a study of shared clonotypes between healthy human individuals (dated by TCRdb to between 2020 and 2021). With regard to the full study: A few men and a couple of women, aged 18 to 49 years, made up the cohort. Blood TCR repertoires of about five healthy adults were deeply sequenced to estimate repertoire size and the extent of clonotype sharing between individuals. Leukapheresis yielded between about 0.9 and 8.9 billion PBMCs per donor. For each donor, CD4 naive and CD4 memory were each run on three plates, CD8 naive on two plates, and CD8 memory on one plate. Different laboratories and diverse techniques were used to prepare libraries and sequence TCR repertoires, to increase sequencing depth and limit assay-specific biases. General study outcomes and caveats: Only blood was sampled, and tissue TCR repertoires likely differ from those in blood. When a handful of donors were compared, the shared fraction of clonotypes was about 5% for naive CD4, approximately 3.5% for naive CD8, more than 2% for memory CD4, and about 0.36% for memory CD8. Based on pairwise subsampling, the degree of clonotype sharing among donors was expected to be affected by sequencing depth. Incomplete sequencing was indicated by rarefaction of sorted-subset datasets, despite the large sequencing depth. Larger estimated clonotype richness was generally found for naive subsets than for memory subsets. Because the study included only a small number of donors, the genetic and exposure-history diversity represented was limited. Clonotypes shared by all four sorted-subset donors showed higher generation probabilities than non-shared clonotypes.

Looking up the germline V gene yields CDR1 KGHSH and CDR2 LQKENI. At the junction V is shortened by 2 bases and J by 7 bases, with 11 bases in between. CDR3 length: 13 amino acids, cysteine to phenylalanine. The entry retains the CDR3 DNA only, 39 bases that are in frame from base 1. Donors were healthy HIV-negative adults with no recently reported acute infections or vaccinations. All donors were Caucasian adults living in Nashville, Tennessee, USA. CD4+ T cells were enriched through magnetic negative selection, after which naive cells were positively selected on CD45RA and the remaining negative fraction served as the memory subset. Blood was collected by leukapheresis, and PBMCs were isolated by Ficoll-Histopaque density gradient centrifugation and then cryopreserved in liquid nitrogen vapor phase. Purity and quantity of every magnetically sorted T cell population were checked by analytical flow cytometry. Each sorted fraction had its genomic DNA isolated and then quantified by UV absorbance on a Nanodrop 2000c.

Notes on this clone: The clone's antigen remains unknown. The sample holds no much larger clone one base away, and base qualities are not on file.

Using the deep immunoSEQ assay, TCR CDR3 regions were amplified from genomic DNA by multiplex PCR. Genomic DNA extracted from each cell subset was distributed evenly over all wells of several immunoSEQ 96-well plates, and each plate served as one replicate. For sorted subsets, 150 to 250 ng genomic DNA, equal to tens of thousands of T cell genomes, was loaded into each replicate PCR. Purified libraries were quantified with a Qubit 3.0 fluorometer, sized on a Bioanalyzer 2100, and re-quantified with the KAPA Library Quantification kit. Every immunoSEQ 96-well plate was sequenced on a dedicated single-read 150-cycle Illumina NextSeq 550 flow cell. The study's own analysis went as follows. Because the immunoSEQ output held only junctional sequences and lacked quality scores, the filtering could not match the filtering applied to full-length reads. Sequences were annotated with PyIR, a Python wrapper for IgBLAST v1.9, and V/J genes and CDR3 were assigned using IMGT germline references. Reads were removed for weak V/J assignments (E-value above 1e-6), missing CDR3, stop codons, out-of-frame junctions, or ambiguous translated residues. V3J clonotypes were defined as sequences sharing an identical inferred V gene, J gene, and CDR3 amino acid sequence. Percentage overlap between repertoires was calculated by dividing the number of shared unique clonotypes by the size of the smaller repertoire. Repertoire richness was assessed with RTK rarefaction, the Chao1 estimator, and Recon v2.1 estimates of unobserved clonotypes. Generation probabilities were computed with OLGA for all TCRbeta clonotypes obtained by the gDNA method from a few donors. TCRdb stores this immuneACCESS table with in-frame sequences only. Part of the clones is absent; in the studies checked, under half of the shortfall reflects unresolved V genes, and no reason is known for the rest. The V and J calls and clone size are taken from that table; D and trimming were inferred from the DNA. The sample includes hundreds of thousands of clones, with over 70% observed a single time. More than 9% of the sample comes from the top ten.

The sequence derives from a man younger than 40 in good health. The chain was built from TRBV18 and TRBJ1-2; the D gene is not confidently resolved. The sequencing sample was made of memory CD4+ T cells sorted from blood. Read against the paper, the sample's cell subset or site label means: CD45RA-negative fraction. The DNA reads as follows: TGTGCCAGCTCACCATCCGGAGTACCTGGCTACACCTTC. Its protein is CASSPSGVPGYTF. Outside the CDR3, residues come from the reference TRBV18 and TRBJ1-2 proteins, so the full variable domain is: NAGVMQNPRHLVRRRGQEARLRCSPMKGHSHVYWYRQLPEEGLKFMVYLQKENIIDESGMPKERFSAEFPKEGPSILRIQQVVRGDSAAYFCASSPSGVPGYTFGSGTRLTVV.